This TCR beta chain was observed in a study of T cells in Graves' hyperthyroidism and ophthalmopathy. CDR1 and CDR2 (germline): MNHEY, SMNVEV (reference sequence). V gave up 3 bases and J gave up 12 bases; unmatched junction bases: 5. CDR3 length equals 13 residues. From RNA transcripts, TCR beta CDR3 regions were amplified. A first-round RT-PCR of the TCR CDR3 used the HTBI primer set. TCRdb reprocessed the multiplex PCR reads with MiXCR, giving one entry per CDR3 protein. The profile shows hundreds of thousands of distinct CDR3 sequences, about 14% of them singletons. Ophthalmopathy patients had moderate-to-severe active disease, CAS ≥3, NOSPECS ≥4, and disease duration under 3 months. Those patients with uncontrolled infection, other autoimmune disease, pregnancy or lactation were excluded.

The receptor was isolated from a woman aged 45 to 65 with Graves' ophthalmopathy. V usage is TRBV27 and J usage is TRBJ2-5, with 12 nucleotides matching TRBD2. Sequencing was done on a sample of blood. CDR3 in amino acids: CASSFGASGREYF. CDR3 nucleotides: TGTGCCAGCAGTTTCGGGGCTAGCGGGAGGGAGTACTTC.